This entry lists 14 T cell receptor beta chains sequenced from one sample in a study of blood T cells in healthy people across ages. It was with a sample-barcoded 5' primer and a J-beta primer mix that a second PCR of roughly 6 to 12 cycles was run. MiXCR, applied by TCRdb to the 5' RACE reads, yields one record per CDR3 protein. The table has roughly 800,000 distinct CDR3 sequences, over 45% seen once. Sequencing input: blood. These receptors came from a man aged 30-40 years in good health.

This chain uses TRBV6-6 with TRBJ2-1; D possibly corresponds to TRBD2 (6 bases). The V and J ends lost 4 bases and 0 bases respectively, with 10 bases between them. This CDR3 has 15 residues. Germline V CDR1 and CDR2: MNHNY, SVGAGI (reference sequence). The chain's CDR3 is CASSSEGSSYNEQFF. CDR3 nucleotide sequence: TGTGCCAGCAGTTCGGAGGGAAGCTCCTACAATGAGCAGTTCTTC.

The chain links TRBV30 to TRBJ2-5; D possibly matches TRBD1 or TRBD2 (6 bases each). The CDR3 loop spans 13 amino acids. Germline loops: CDR1 GTSNPN, CDR2 SVGIG (reference sequence). V was cut by 0 bases and J by 4 bases, with 9 bases left in between. The CDR3 DNA reads TGTGCCTGGAGTGTAGGAGGGGGAGAGACCCAGTACTTC. It encodes CAWSVGGGETQYF.

The chain recombines TRBV7-2 with TRBJ2-7, with a weak D call TRBD1 (7 bases). The CDR3 runs to 15 residues. Germline loops: CDR1 SGHTA, CDR2 FQGNSA. Trimming removed 4 bases from V and 2 bases from J, with 15 bases in between. Here the CDR3 reads CASSSQGGGTYEQYF. In DNA form, the CDR3 reads TGTGCCAGCAGCTCCCAGGGGGGAGGAACCTACGAGCAGTACTTC.

In its sample, this clonotype was seen a few times. This chain connects TRBV29-1 to TRBJ2-7, with 7 bases identical to TRBD2. The CDR3 is made up of 17 amino acids. CDR1 is SQVTM, CDR2 ANQGSEA, per germline. V was clipped by 2 bases and J by 0 bases; unmatched bases: 13. The CDR3 nucleotides read TGCAGCGTTGAACTAGCGGTCCCTCGGGCAAGCTCCTACGAGCAGTACTTC. This translates into CSVELAVPRASSYEQYF.

This chain connects TRBV6-1 to TRBJ2-5, with 8 bases fitting TRBD1. With V trimmed by 1 base and J by 4 bases, 8 bases remained unmatched. The CDR3 length is 16 residues. Germline V gene sequence: CDR1 MNHNS, CDR2 SASEGT. The CDR3 here is CASSEGVGQGTETQYF. DNA for the CDR3: TGTGCCAGCAGTGAAGGTGTAGGACAGGGTACAGAGACCCAGTACTTC.

This clonotype was seen a single time. This sequence joins TRBV20-1 and TRBJ1-4; 9 bases fit TRBD1. J lost 7 bases, V lost 6 bases, and 6 bases had no gene match. The CDR3 extends over 13 amino acids. The germline CDR1 and CDR2 sequences are DFQATT and SNEGSKA (reference sequence). The CDR3, as DNA: TGCAGTGCCCCGGACAGGGGTGGTGAAAAACTGTTTTTT. Its protein product is CSAPDRGGEKLFF.

With respect to this clonotype: A junction end diverges from the germline sequence, so it may reflect a read error. This chain uses TRBV7-2 with TRBJ2-1; no clear D. This CDR3 spans 11 amino acids. Germline V lookup: CDR1 SGHTA, CDR2 FQGNSA. CDR3 residues: CASSSFNGQFF. The CDR3 nucleotides read TGTGCCAGCAGCTCGTTCAATGGGCAGTTCTTC.

This clonotype was counted between two and nine times. The DNA for the CDR3 is TGTGCCGGAAGGGACCAGGGCACCAGCTCCTACGAGCAGTACTTC. It encodes CAGRDQGTSSYEQYF. The chain is built from TRBV7-3 and TRBJ2-7; D could derive from TRBD1 or TRBD2 (5 bases each). V was pared by 11 bases and J by 0 bases, with 20 bases between. In germline, CDR1 is SGHTA, CDR2 FQGTGA. The CDR3 covers 15 residues.

The V gene is TRBV19, the J gene TRBJ2-5; D unresolved. Germline CDR1 LNHDA, CDR2 SQIVND (reference sequence). This CDR3 region has 13 residues. Trimming removed 2 bases at V and 4 bases at J, with 8 bases between. The CDR3 nucleotides are TGTGCCAGTAGTATAAGACGGACAGAGACCCAGTACTTC. It encodes CASSIRRTETQYF.

V gene TRBV15 combines with J gene TRBJ2-1; D gene ambiguous. Germline lookup yields CDR1 LNHNV and CDR2 YYDKDF (reference sequence). The length of the CDR3 is 15 residues. The V and J ends lost 3 bases and 0 bases respectively, with 9 bases between them. The CDR3 is CATSRTSGSYNEQFF. CDR3 in DNA: TGTGCCACCAGCAGGACTTCGGGCTCCTACAATGAGCAGTTCTTC.

This clonotype was detected a few times. The J gene is TRBJ2-1, the V gene TRBV28; D gene uncertain. CDR3 length: 15 residues. Germline CDR1 MDHEN, CDR2 SYDVKM. Trimming left V 6 bases short and J 7 bases short, with 19 bases between. CDR3: CASSLEGPIRNEQFF. In DNA form, the CDR3 reads TGTGCCAGCAGCCTCGAAGGGCCAATAAGGAATGAGCAGTTCTTC.

The chain joins TRBV30 to TRBJ2-4; D could derive from TRBD1 or TRBD2 (6 bases each). The J call is uncertain, as TRBJ2-7 better fits the DNA end. Germline V gives CDR1 GTSNPN, CDR2 SVGIG (reference sequence). This CDR3 has 15 amino acids. The CDR3 coding sequence is TGTGCCTGGAGGGAACACCGGGGGCCTCCTTACGAGCAGTACTTC. It codes for CAWREHRGPPYEQYF.

The rearrangement uses TRBV4-2 and TRBJ2-5; perhaps TRBD2 as D (6 bases). Germline CDR1 and CDR2: LGHNA and YNFKEQ. V was clipped by 6 bases and J by 4 bases, with 18 bases between them. The CDR3 loop spans 15 amino acids. CDR3 loop: CASRFMPRGGETQYF. The CDR3 region has the DNA TGTGCCAGCAGGTTTATGCCCCGGGGAGGAGAGACCCAGTACTTC.

This chain connects TRBV25-1 to TRBJ1-2, with 8 bases aligning to TRBD1. J gave up 7 bases and V 4 bases, and 5 bases lay outside the gene matches. This CDR3 contains 13 residues. CDR1 MGHDK and CDR2 SYGVNS come from the germline V gene. The CDR3 nucleotides read TGTGCCAGCAGTGTCGGACAGGGTACTGGCTACACCTTC. Translated: CASSVGQGTGYTF.